This TCR beta chain was profiled in a study of metastatic and nonmetastatic thyroid tumors. All patients were untreated before thyroid surgery. Using MiXCR, TCRdb reanalyzed the PCR reads. The data contain just over 20,000 clones, approximately 14% of them seen just once; the ten biggest clones take up about 19%. At least ten counts were recorded for this clone. This CDR3 contains 15 residues. Unmatched junction bases numbered 6, after V lost 5 bases and J lost 1 base. Germline V gives CDR1 SEHNR, CDR2 FQNEAQ (reference sequence). V usage is TRBV7-9 and J usage is TRBJ2-3; 7 nucleotides match TRBD1. The clonotype originates from a female donor with papillary thyroid cancer or a benign thyroid nodule (not recorded which). Some clones in this sample may be carry-over from other donors' samples. The sequenced sample was blood. For the CDR3, the DNA is TGTGCCAGCAGCCCTGTCCAGGGGGGCACAGATACGCAGTATTTT. It codes for CASSPVQGGTDTQYF. Full variable domain (rest looked up from reference TRBV7-9 and TRBJ2-3): DTGVSQNPRHKITKRGQNVTFRCDPISEHNRLYWYRQTLGQGPEFLTYFQNEAQLEKSRLLSDRFSAERPKGSFSTLEIQRTEQGDSAMYLCASSPVQGGTDTQYFGPGTRLTVL.